This T cell receptor (beta chain) was recovered during a study of blood T cell repertoires in COVID-19. Study at large: PBMCs, B-cell-depleted T cells, or T cells were the source of the cDNA or gDNA that made up the material.

Authors' analysis steps: Amplifying reference gene primers gave estimates of nucleated cell counts. The assay was immunoSEQ multiplex PCR, and TCRdb's table has in-frame clones only and misses some. D and trimming come from the DNA, and the V and J calls and clone size come from that table. The sample includes under 200,000 clones, 70% to 90% of them seen just once. Seattle's cohort entered during active infection and was followed longitudinally. Germline CDR1 MNHEY, CDR2 SMNVEV (reference sequence). CDR3 length equals 16 residues. Trimming cost V 3 bases and J 2 bases, with 14 bases left between them.

The sequence was obtained from a man in his sixties with COVID-19, enrolled during active disease. The sequenced sample consisted of peripheral blood. This chain uses TRBV27 with TRBJ1-5; no firm D call. DNA for the CDR3: TGTGCCAGCAGTTTGTTTTCACCGAGCGGCAATCAGCCCCAGCATTTT. The encoded protein is CASSLFSPSGNQPQHF.